This T cell receptor (beta chain) was documented in a study of T cell repertoires in cytomegalovirus infection. Study-level background: Both recently identified HLA-C-restricted and well-studied HLA-B-restricted CMV epitopes were used in the study. Public signatures in TCR beta pointed to CMV infection and matching HLA type.

MiXCR was run by TCRdb on the reads, yielding one entry per CDR3 protein. This repertoire shows under 50,000 distinct CDR3 sequences, 20% to 25% found once; its top ten account for 80% to 90%. A note on this clonotype: Antigen: not known.

The CDR3 covers 15 residues. Germline V lookup: CDR1 LNHDA, CDR2 SQIVND (reference sequence). Between the trimmed V and J ends, which lost 3 bases and 8 bases, there was a span of 19 bases. General study points: HLA-C-restricted CMV clonotypes gave the most frequent clonotype in two of eight donors.

The sequences come from CD8+ T cells from cultured PBMCs, collected from culture after CMV antigen stimulation. The receptor's source is a human donor in good health (CMV status not recorded). Some clones in this sample may be carry-over from other donors' samples. V is TRBV19 and J is TRBJ1-1; a weak D match, TRBD1 (5 bases). CDR3 in amino acids: CASSMPTGRKREAFF. The CDR3 nucleotides are TGTGCCAGTAGTATGCCTACAGGACGCAAACGGGAAGCTTTCTTT.